These T cell receptor beta chains were read from a single sample in a study of OX40 agonist ivuxolimab in advanced cancers. Here immunoSEQ multiplex PCR was the method, and the copy in TCRdb shows in-frame clones only, minus some. The sample has over 45,000 clones; 83% are singletons. Material: CD4+ or CD8+ T cells sorted from blood, obtained in a trial of the OX40 agonist ivuxolimab. The source is an adult with an advanced solid tumor such as melanoma, head and neck, liver or kidney cancer. The CDR3 runs from the conserved cysteine through the conserved F or W. Fields, in order: CDR3 protein, CDR3 DNA, clone size, V gene, D gene, J gene. A D gene is named only where the DNA matches it firmly. Size is omitted from some rows. Given values are once, few, many or a class for expanded clones.

CAWSEGLAGPRKTQYF	TGTGCCTGGAGTGAGGGACTAGCGGGGCCCAGAAAGACCCAGTACTTC	-	TRBV30	TRBD2	TRBJ2-5
CASRRLGLGSPLHF	TGTGCCAGTAGAAGGTTGGGATTGGGCTCACCCCTCCACTTT	few	TRBV6-5	-	TRBJ1-6
CASSYSGHQETQYF	TGTGCCAGCAGTTACTCGGGACACCAAGAGACCCAGTACTTC	-	TRBV6-6	-	TRBJ2-5
CASSAGYTIYF	TGTGCCAGTAGCGCAGGCTACACCATATATTTT	-	TRBV19	-	TRBJ1-3
CATMGLGGPYGYTF	TGTGCCACTATGGGGCTTGGGGGACCTTATGGCTACACCTTC	-	TRBV6-5	-	TRBJ1-2
CASSVEPGAWNTEAFF	TGTGCCAGCAGCGTAGAGCCCGGGGCCTGGAACACTGAAGCTTTCTTT	-	TRBV9	-	TRBJ1-1
CASRPGTFTDTQYF	TGTGCCAGCAGACCGGGGACTTTCACAGATACGCAGTATTTT	-	TRBV2	-	TRBJ2-3
CASSSSETQYF	TGCGCCAGCAGCTCGAGTGAGACCCAGTACTTC	-	TRBV5-1	-	TRBJ2-5
CASSQVGGRRNIQYF	TGTGCCAGCAGCCAAGTAGGGGGGCGGAGAAACATTCAGTACTTC	-	TRBV14	-	TRBJ2-4
CASSLYPTGRGSGNTIYF	TGTGCCAGCAGCTTATACCCCACGGGCCGGGGCTCTGGAAACACCATATATTTT	-	TRBV11-2	-	TRBJ1-3
CASGPFTEAFF	TGTGCCAGTGGCCCGTTCACTGAAGCTTTCTTT	-	TRBV28	-	TRBJ1-1
CASSPIGGRTSPLHF	TGTGCCAGCTCACCAATTGGGGGACGCACCTCACCCCTCCACTTT	-	TRBV18	-	TRBJ1-6
CASSLNAVSNYGYTF	TGTGCCAGCAGCTTAAATGCAGTTTCTAACTATGGCTACACCTTC	once	TRBV7-9	-	TRBJ1-2
CASRNDGSYGYTF	TGTGCCAGCAGAAATGACGGGTCCTATGGCTACACCTTC	-	TRBV2	-	TRBJ1-2
CASTDGILPDTQYF	TGTGCCAGCACCGATGGAATCTTGCCAGATACGCAGTATTTT	-	TRBV7-6	-	TRBJ2-3
CASSVGVIGNQPQHF	TGTGCCAGCAGCGTAGGGGTAATTGGCAATCAGCCCCAGCATTTT	-	TRBV9	-	TRBJ1-5
CASSPEQGWIPLHF	TGTGCCAGCAGCCCAGAACAGGGGTGGATACCCCTCCACTTT	-	TRBV7-2	TRBD1	TRBJ1-6
CASSYFRGDPREQYF	TGTGCCAGCAGTTACTTCCGTGGGGACCCAAGGGAGCAGTACTTC	-	TRBV6-6	-	TRBJ2-7
CATSRGGTRGKYNEQFF	TGTGCCACCAGCAGAGGGGGGACACGAGGAAAGTACAATGAGCAGTTCTTC	-	TRBV15	-	TRBJ2-1
CASSLGGQGLGGYTF	TGTGCCAGCAGCTTAGGGGGACAGGGGTTGGGTGGCTACACCTTC	-	TRBV7-2	TRBD1	TRBJ1-2
CASSFQARTEAFF	TGTGCCAGCAGCTTCCAGGCGCGAACTGAAGCTTTCTTT	once	TRBV7-2	-	TRBJ1-1
CASMWVIQYGYTF	TGCGCCAGCATGTGGGTAATTCAGTATGGCTACACCTTC	-	TRBV5-3	-	TRBJ1-2
CASSLRTDNTGELFF	TGCGCCAGCAGCCTGCGGACAGATAACACCGGGGAGCTGTTTTTT	-	TRBV5-1	-	TRBJ2-2
CASSVDFVLETQYF	TGTGCCAGCAGCGTAGATTTCGTACTGGAGACCCAGTACTTC	-	TRBV9	-	TRBJ2-5
CASSLTGFPNSGNTIYF	TGCGCCAGCAGCCTGACAGGGTTTCCAAATAGTGGAAACACCATATATTTT	-	TRBV5-1	TRBD1	TRBJ1-3
CASSLDFRGTLHF	TGTGCCAGCAGTTTGGATTTCCGAGGGACCCTCCACTTT	-	TRBV28	-	TRBJ1-6
CASSQPGLAGGSSSYEQYF	TGTGCCAGCTCACAACCGGGACTAGCGGGGGGGTCCAGCTCCTACGAGCAGTACTTC	-	TRBV18	TRBD2	TRBJ2-7
CASRWGVNQPQHF	TGTGCCAGCCGATGGGGAGTTAATCAGCCCCAGCATTTT	-	TRBV27	-	TRBJ1-5
CAWNLGQPNQPQHF	TGTGCCTGGAATCTGGGACAACCGAATCAGCCCCAGCATTTT	-	TRBV30	-	TRBJ1-5
CASSKGFGSLERGIYF	TGTGCCAGCAGCAAAGGGTTTGGGTCTCTGGAAAGGGGCATATATTTT	-	TRBV21-1	-	TRBJ1-3
CSARDSYEQYF	TGCAGTGCTAGAGATTCCTACGAGCAGTACTTC	few	TRBV20-1	-	TRBJ2-7
CASKDRGYSNQPQHF	TGTGCCAGCAAGGACAGGGGATATAGCAATCAGCCCCAGCATTTT	-	TRBV27	TRBD1	TRBJ1-5
CASSRDRGSQETQYF	TGTGCCAGCAGCCGGGACAGGGGATCCCAAGAGACCCAGTACTTC	-	TRBV7-2	TRBD1	TRBJ2-5
CASSNRGNSEKLFF	TGTGCCAGCAGCAACCGCGGGAACTCTGAAAAACTGTTTTTT	-	TRBV21-1	-	TRBJ1-4
CASRKPSSGTANEKLFF	TGTGCCAGCAGAAAACCCTCCTCCGGGACGGCGAATGAAAAACTGTTTTTT	-	TRBV19	-	TRBJ1-4
CASSLESGAEAFF	TGTGCCAGCAGCTTAGAGTCAGGGGCTGAAGCTTTCTTT	-	TRBV11-2	-	TRBJ1-1
CASRPEQTGELFF	TGTGCCAGCAGGCCAGAACAAACCGGGGAGCTGTTTTTT	-	TRBV2	-	TRBJ2-2
CASSSRTDGNSPLHF	TGTGCCAGCAGCTCCAGAACCGACGGGAATTCACCCCTCCACTTT	-	TRBV11-2	-	TRBJ1-6
CASSSTTGGGRHF	TGTGCCAGCAGTTCCACGACAGGGGGCGGCCGGCATTTT	-	TRBV6-5	TRBD1	TRBJ1-5
CASTPGAIYTGELFF	TGTGCCAGTACCCCAGGAGCGATTTACACCGGGGAGCTGTTTTTT	-	TRBV19	-	TRBJ2-2
CASTTNRAAWTGNTIYF	TGTGCCAGTACTACGAACAGGGCTGCATGGACTGGAAACACCATATATTTT	-	TRBV19	-	TRBJ1-3
CASSPYYEQYF	TGTGCCAGCAGCCCCTACTACGAGCAGTACTTC	-	TRBV11-2	-	TRBJ2-7
CASSLDRGLFF	TGTGCCAGCAGCTTGGACAGGGGACTGTTTTTT	-	TRBV7-2	TRBD1	TRBJ1-4
CASSQGPGHLDEQFF	TGTGCCAGCAGCCAAGGGCCCGGACACTTGGATGAGCAGTTCTTC	-	TRBV14	-	TRBJ2-1
CASRTGGADYGYTF	TGTGCCAGCAGAACAGGGGGCGCGGACTATGGCTACACCTTC	once	TRBV6-1	TRBD1	TRBJ1-2
CASSGGLAAYNEQFF	TGTGCCAGCAGCGGCGGACTAGCGGCTTACAATGAGCAGTTCTTC	few	TRBV9	TRBD2	TRBJ2-1
CASSSRQGLNYGYTF	TGTGCCAGCAGCTCTAGACAGGGTCTTAACTATGGCTACACCTTC	few	TRBV4-2	TRBD1	TRBJ1-2
CASTRDFQETQYF	TGTGCCAGCACCAGGGACTTCCAAGAGACCCAGTACTTC	-	TRBV2	-	TRBJ2-5
CASSPGLENTEAFF	TGTGCCAGCAGCCCGGGACTTGAGAACACTGAAGCTTTCTTT	-	TRBV7-3	-	TRBJ1-1
CASSTLKETEAFF	TGTGCCAGCTCCACGTTAAAGGAGACAGAAGCTTTCTTT	few	TRBV18	-	TRBJ1-1
CASPLWADTEAFF	TGTGCCAGCCCCCTCTGGGCTGACACTGAAGCTTTCTTT	-	TRBV14	-	TRBJ1-1
CASSFSLGGPLSTDTQYF	TGTGCCAGCAGCTTCTCCCTTGGGGGTCCCCTTAGCACAGATACGCAGTATTTT	-	TRBV5-6	-	TRBJ2-3
CASSGGIFSEETQYF	TGTGCCAGCAGCGGGGGGATATTTTCGGAAGAGACCCAGTACTTC	-	TRBV9	-	TRBJ2-5
CASSAPGLAGAEQFF	TGTGCCAGCAGTGCACCGGGACTAGCGGGGGCTGAGCAGTTCTTC	-	TRBV2	TRBD2	TRBJ2-1
CASSYVGREGAFF	TGTGCCAGCAGTTACGTTGGGCGGGAAGGAGCTTTCTTT	-	TRBV6-7	-	TRBJ1-1